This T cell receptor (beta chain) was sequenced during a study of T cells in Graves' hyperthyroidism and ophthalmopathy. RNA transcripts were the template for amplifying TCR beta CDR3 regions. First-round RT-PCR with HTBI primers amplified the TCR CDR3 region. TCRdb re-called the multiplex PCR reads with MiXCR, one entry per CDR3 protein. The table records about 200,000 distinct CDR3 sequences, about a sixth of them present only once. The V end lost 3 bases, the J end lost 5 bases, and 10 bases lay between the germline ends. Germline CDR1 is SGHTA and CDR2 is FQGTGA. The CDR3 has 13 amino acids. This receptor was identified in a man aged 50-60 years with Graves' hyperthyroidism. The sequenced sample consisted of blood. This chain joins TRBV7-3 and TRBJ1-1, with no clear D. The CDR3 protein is CASSFSEGTEAFF. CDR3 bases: TGTGCCAGCAGCTTCTCCGAAGGGACTGAAGCTTTCTTT.